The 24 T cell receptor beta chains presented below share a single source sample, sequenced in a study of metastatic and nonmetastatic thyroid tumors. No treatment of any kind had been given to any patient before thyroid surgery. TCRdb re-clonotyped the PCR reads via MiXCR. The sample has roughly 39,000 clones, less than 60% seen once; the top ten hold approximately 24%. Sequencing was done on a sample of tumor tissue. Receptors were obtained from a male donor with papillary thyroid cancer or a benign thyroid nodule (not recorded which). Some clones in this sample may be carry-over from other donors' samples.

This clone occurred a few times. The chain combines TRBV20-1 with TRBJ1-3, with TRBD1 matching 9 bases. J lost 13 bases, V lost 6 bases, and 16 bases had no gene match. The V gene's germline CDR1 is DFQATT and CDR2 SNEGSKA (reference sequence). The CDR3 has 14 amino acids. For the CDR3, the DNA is TGCAGTGCATTCGTAGGACAGGGGTCTGAGGAAATATATTTT. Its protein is CSAFVGQGSEEIYF.

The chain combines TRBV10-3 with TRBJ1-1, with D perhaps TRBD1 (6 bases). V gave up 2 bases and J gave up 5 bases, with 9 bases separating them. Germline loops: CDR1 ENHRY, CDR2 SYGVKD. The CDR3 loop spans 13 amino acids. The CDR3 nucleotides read TGTGCCATCAGTGAGACAGGGCCAACTGAAGCTTTCTTT. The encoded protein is CAISETGPTEAFF.

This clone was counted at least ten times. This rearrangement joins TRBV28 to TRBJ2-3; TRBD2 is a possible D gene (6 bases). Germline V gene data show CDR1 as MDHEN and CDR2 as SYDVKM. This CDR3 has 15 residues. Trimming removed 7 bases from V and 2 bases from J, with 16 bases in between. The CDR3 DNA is TGTGCCAGCACCCCCCCTCGGACTAACACAGATACGCAGTATTTT. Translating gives CASTPPRTNTDTQYF.

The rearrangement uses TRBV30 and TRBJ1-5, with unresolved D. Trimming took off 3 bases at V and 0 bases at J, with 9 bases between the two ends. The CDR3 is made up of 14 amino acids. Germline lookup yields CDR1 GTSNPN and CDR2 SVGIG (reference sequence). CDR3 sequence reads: CAWSPIDSNQPQHF. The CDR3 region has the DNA TGTGCCTGGAGCCCTATTGATAGCAATCAGCCCCAGCATTTT. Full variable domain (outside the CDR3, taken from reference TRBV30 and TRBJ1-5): SQTIHQWPATLVQPVGSPLSLECTVEGTSNPNLYWYRQAAGRGLQLLFYSVGIGQISSEVPQNLSASRPQDRQFILSSKKLLLSDSGFYLCAWSPIDSNQPQHFGDGTRLSIL.

DNA of the CDR3: TGCGCCAGCAGCCAAGATTCCCGGGACCTCGGCGGCTACACCTTC. This sequence encodes CASSQDSRDLGGYTF. The chain employs TRBV4-1 and TRBJ1-2; tentative D call: TRBD1 (5 bases). V was pared by 0 bases and J by 8 bases, with 16 bases between. Per germline, CDR1 MGHRA and CDR2 YSYEKL. CDR3 length: 15 residues.

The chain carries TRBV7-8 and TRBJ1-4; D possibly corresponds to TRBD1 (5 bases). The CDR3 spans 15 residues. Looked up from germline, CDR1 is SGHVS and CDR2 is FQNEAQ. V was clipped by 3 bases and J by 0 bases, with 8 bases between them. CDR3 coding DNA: TGTGCCAGCAGCTTTCGACAGTCAACTAATGAAAAACTGTTTTTT. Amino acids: CASSFRQSTNEKLFF. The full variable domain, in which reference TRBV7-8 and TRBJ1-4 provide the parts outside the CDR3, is GAGVSQSPRYKVAKRGQDVALRCDPISGHVSLFWYQQALGQGPEFLTYFQNEAQLDKSGLPSDRFFAERPEGSVSTLKIQRTQQEDSAVYLCASSFRQSTNEKLFFGSGTQLSVL.

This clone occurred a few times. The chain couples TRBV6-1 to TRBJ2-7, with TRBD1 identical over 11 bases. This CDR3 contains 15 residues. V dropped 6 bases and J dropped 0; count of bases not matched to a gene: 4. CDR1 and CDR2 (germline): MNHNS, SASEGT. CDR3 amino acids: CASSRGTGGSYEQYF. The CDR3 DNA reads TGTGCCAGCAGCCGAGGGACAGGGGGCTCCTACGAGCAGTACTTC.

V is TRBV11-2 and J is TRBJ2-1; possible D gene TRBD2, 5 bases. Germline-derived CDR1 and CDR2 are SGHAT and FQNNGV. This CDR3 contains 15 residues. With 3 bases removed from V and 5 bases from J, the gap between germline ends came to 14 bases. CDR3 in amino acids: CASSFTGDGNNEQFF. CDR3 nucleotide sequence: TGTGCCAGCAGCTTTACCGGGGATGGAAACAATGAGCAGTTCTTC. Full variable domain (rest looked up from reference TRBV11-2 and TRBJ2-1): EAGVAQSPRYKIIEKRQSVAFWCNPISGHATLYWYQQILGQGPKLLIQFQNNGVVDDSQLPKDRFSAERLKGVDSTLKIQPAKLEDSAVYLCASSFTGDGNNEQFFGPGTRLTVL.

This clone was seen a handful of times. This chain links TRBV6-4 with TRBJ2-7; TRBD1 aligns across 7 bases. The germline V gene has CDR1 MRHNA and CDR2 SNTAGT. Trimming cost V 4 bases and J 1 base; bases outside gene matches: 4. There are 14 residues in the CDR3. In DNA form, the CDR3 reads TGTGCCAGCAGTGCGTGGGACAGTTCCTACGAGCAGTACTTC. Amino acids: CASSAWDSSYEQYF.

The CDR3 DNA reads as TGTGCCTGGAGTGTTAAAGGACAAGAGACCCAGTACTTC. As protein: CAWSVKGQETQYF. V gene TRBV30 combines with J gene TRBJ2-5; D ambiguous. CDR3 length: 13 residues. The germline V and J ends were trimmed by 0 bases and 2 bases, with 7 bases remaining between them. The germline V gene has CDR1 GTSNPN and CDR2 SVGIG (reference sequence).

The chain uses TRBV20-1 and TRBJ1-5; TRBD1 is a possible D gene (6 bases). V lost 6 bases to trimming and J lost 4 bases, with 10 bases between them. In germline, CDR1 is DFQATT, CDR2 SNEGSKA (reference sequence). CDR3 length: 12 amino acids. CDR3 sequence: CSATGRNQPQHF. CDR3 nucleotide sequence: TGCAGTGCCACAGGGCGAAATCAGCCCCAGCATTTT.

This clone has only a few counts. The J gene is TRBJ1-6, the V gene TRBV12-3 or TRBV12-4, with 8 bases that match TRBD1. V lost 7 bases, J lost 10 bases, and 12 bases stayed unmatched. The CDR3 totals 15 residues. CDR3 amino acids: CASTGTGTGLSPLHF. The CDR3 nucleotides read TGTGCCAGCACAGGAACTGGGACAGGTTTATCACCCCTCCACTTT.

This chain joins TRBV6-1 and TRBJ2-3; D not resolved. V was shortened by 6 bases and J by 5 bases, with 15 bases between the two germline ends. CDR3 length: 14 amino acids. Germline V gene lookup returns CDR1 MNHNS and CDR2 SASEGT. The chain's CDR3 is CASSTQPVVDTQYF. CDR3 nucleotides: TGTGCCAGCAGCACCCAGCCAGTGGTAGATACGCAGTATTTT.

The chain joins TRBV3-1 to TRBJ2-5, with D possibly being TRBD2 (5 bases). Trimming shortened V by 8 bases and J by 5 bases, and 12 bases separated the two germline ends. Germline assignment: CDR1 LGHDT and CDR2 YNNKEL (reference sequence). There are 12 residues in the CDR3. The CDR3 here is CASRSWRETQYF. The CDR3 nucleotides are TGTGCCAGCCGCTCGTGGAGGGAGACCCAGTACTTC.

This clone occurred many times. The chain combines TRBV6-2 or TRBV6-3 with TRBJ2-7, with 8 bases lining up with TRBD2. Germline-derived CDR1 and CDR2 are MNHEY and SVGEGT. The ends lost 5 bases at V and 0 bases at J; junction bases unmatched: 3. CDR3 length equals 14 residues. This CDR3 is CASSTGTSSYEQYF. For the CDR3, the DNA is TGTGCCAGCAGTACCGGGACTAGCTCCTACGAGCAGTACTTC.

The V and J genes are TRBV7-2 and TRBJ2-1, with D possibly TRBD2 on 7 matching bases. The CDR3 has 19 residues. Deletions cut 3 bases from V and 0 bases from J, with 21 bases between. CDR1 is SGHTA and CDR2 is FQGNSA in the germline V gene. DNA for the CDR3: TGTGCCAGCAGCTTTAAGGGTTTGAGGGGGGGGATCTCCTACAATGAGCAGTTCTTC. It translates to CASSFKGLRGGISYNEQFF.

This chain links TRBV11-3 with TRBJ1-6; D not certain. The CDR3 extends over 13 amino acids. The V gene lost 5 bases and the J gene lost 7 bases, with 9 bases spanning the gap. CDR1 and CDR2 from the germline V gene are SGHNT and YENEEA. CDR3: CASSADWNSPLHF. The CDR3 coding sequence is TGTGCCAGCAGCGCCGACTGGAATTCACCCCTCCACTTT. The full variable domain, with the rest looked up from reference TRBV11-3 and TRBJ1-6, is EAGVVQSPRYKIIEKKQPVAFWCNPISGHNTLYWYLQNLGQGPELLIRYENEEAVDDSQLPKDRFSAERLKGVDSTLKIQPAELGDSAVYLCASSADWNSPLHFGNGTRLTVT.

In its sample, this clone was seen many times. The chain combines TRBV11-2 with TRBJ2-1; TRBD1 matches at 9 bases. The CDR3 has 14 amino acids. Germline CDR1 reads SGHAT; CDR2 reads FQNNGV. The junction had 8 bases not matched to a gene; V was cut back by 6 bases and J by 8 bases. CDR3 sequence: CASRTYTGGDEQFF. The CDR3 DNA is TGTGCCAGCAGGACATATACAGGGGGCGATGAGCAGTTCTTC.

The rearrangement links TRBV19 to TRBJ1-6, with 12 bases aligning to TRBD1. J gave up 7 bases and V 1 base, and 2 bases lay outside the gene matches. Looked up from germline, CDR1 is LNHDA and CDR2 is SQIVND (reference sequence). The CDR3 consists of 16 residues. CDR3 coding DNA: TGTGCCAGTAGTATAGCCGGGACAGGGGGCAATTCACCCCTCCACTTT. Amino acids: CASSIAGTGGNSPLHF.

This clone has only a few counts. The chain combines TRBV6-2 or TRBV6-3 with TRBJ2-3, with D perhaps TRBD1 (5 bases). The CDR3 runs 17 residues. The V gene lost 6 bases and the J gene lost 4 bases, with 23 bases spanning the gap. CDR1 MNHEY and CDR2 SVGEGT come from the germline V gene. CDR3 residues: CASSAQGGQGNADTQYF. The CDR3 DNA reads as TGTGCCAGCAGCGCGCAGGGTGGGCAGGGCAACGCAGATACGCAGTATTTT.

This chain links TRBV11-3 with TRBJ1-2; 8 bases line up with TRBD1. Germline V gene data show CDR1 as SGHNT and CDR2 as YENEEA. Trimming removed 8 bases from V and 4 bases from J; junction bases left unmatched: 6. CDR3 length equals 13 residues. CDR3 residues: CASRGQGAYGYTF. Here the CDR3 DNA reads TGTGCCAGCCGAGGACAGGGCGCCTATGGCTACACCTTC.

The CDR3 loop is CAIPAGFNTEAFF. The CDR3 DNA follows: TGTGCCATCCCCGCGGGGTTTAACACTGAAGCTTTCTTT. The rearrangement joins TRBV2 to TRBJ1-1, with D unclear. V lost 10 bases, J lost 2 bases, and 14 bases lay in between. The CDR3 length is 13 residues. Germline CDR1 and CDR2: SNHLY and FYNNEI.

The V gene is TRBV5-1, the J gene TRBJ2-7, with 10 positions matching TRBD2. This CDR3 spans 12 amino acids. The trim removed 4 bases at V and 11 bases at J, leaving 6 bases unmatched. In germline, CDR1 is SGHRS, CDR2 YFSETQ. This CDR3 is CASSVGGTSEYF. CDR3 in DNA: TGCGCCAGCAGCGTAGGAGGGACTAGCGAGTACTTC.

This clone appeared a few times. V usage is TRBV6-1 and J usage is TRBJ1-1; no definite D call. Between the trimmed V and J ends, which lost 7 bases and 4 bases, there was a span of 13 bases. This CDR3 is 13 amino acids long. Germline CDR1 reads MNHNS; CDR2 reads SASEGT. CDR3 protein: CASKRESITEAFF. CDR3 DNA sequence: TGTGCCAGCAAGCGGGAATCGATCACTGAAGCTTTCTTT.